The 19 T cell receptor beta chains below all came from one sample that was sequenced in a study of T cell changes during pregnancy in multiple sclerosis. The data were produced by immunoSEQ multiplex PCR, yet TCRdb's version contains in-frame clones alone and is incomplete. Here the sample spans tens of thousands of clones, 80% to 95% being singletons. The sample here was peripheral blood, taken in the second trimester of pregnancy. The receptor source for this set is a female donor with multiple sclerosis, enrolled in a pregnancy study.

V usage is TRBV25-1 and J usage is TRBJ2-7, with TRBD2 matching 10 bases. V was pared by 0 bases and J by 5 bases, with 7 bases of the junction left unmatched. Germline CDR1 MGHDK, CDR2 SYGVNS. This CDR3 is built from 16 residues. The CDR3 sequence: CASSEYEASGSHEQYF. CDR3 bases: TGTGCCAGCAGTGAATACGAGGCTAGCGGGAGCCACGAGCAGTACTTC.

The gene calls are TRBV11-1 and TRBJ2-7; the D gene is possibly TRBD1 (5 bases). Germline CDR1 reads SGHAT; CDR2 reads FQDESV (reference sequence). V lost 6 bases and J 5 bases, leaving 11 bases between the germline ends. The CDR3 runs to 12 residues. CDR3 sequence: CASRGGANEQYF. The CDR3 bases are TGTGCCAGCAGGGGTGGGGCGAACGAGCAGTACTTC.

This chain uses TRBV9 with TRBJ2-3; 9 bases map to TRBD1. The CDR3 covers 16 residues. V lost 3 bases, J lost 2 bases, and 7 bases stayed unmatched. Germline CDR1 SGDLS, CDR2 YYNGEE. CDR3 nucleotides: TGTGCCAGCAGCGGCCGGGACAGGGTAACCACAGATACGCAGTATTTT. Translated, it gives CASSGRDRVTTDTQYF. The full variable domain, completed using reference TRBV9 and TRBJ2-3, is DSGVTQTPKHLITATGQRVTLRCSPRSGDLSVYWYQQSLDQGLQFLIQYYNGEERAKGNILERFSAQQFPDLHSELNLSSLELGDSALYFCASSGRDRVTTDTQYFGPGTRLTVL.

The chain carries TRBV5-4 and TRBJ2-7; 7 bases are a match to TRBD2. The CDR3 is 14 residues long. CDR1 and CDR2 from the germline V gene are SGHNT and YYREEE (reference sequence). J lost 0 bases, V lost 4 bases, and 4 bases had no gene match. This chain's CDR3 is CASSPGEGSYEQYF. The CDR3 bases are TGTGCCAGCAGCCCTGGGGAGGGCTCCTACGAGCAGTACTTC.

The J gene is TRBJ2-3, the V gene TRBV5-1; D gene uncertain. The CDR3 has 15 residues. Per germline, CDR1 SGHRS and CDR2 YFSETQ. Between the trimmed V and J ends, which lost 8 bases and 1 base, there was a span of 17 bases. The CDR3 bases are TGCGCCAGTACCACTATAATACATGGCACAGATACGCAGTATTTT. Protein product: CASTTIIHGTDTQYF.

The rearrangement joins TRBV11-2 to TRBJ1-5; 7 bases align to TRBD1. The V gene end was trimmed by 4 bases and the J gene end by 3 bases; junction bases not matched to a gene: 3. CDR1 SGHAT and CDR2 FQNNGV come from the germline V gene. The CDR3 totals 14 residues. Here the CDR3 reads CASSWTGPNQPQHF. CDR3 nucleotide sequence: TGTGCCAGCAGCTGGACAGGTCCCAATCAGCCCCAGCATTTT.

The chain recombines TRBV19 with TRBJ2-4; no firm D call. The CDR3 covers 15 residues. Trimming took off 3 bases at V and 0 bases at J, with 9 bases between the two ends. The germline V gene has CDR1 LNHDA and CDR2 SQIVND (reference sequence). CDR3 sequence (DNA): TGTGCCAGTAGTATGTTAGCCTTAGCCAAAAACATTCAGTACTTC. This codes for CASSMLALAKNIQYF.

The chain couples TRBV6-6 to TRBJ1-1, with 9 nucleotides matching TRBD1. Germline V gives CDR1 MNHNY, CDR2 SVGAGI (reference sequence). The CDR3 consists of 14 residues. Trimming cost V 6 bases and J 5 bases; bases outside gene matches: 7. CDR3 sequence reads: CASSRGTGNTEAFF. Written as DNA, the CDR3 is TGTGCCAGCAGCCGCGGGACAGGGAATACTGAAGCTTTCTTT.

CDR3 bases: TGTGCCAGCAGCTTAGCCGGTCAGGGTAACTATGGCTACACCTTC. Translating gives CASSLAGQGNYGYTF. The chain links TRBV7-9 to TRBJ1-2, with a weak D call TRBD1 (5 bases). Germline V gene data show CDR1 as SEHNR and CDR2 as FQNEAQ (reference sequence). Trimming stripped 0 bases from V and 1 base from J, with 9 bases between. The CDR3 runs 15 residues.

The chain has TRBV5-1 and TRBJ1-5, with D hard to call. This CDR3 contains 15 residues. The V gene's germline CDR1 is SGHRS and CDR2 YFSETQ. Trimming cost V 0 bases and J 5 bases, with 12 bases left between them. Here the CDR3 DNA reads TGCGCCAGCAGCTTGGCGGGAATGGAATATCAGCCCCAGCATTTT. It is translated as CASSLAGMEYQPQHF.

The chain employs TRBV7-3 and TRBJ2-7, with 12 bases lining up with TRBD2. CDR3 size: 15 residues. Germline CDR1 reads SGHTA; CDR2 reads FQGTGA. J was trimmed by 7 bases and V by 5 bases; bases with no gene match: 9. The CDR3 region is CASSPLAGGPGEQYF. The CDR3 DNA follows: TGTGCCAGCAGCCCCCTAGCGGGAGGGCCGGGTGAGCAGTACTTC.

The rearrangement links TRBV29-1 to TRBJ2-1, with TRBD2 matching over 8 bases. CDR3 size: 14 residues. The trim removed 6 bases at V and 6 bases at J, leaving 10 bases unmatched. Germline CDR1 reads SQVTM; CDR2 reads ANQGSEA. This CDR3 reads CSVTGTSARNEQFF. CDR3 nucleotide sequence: TGCAGCGTGACCGGGACTAGTGCACGCAATGAGCAGTTCTTC.

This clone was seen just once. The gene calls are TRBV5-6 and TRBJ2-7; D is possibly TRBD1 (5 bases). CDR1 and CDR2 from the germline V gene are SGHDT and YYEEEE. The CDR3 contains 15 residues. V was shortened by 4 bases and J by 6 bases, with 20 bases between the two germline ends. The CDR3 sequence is CASSLGYGTGFEQYF. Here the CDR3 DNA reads TGTGCCAGCAGCCTTGGGTACGGTACAGGTTTCGAGCAGTACTTC.

This CDR3 is CASSATGMNTEAFF. The CDR3 bases are TGTGCCAGCAGCGCAACAGGGATGAACACTGAAGCTTTCTTT. The chain uses TRBV13 and TRBJ1-1, with TRBD1 as a possible D gene (6 bases). Deletions cut 5 bases from V and 0 bases from J, with 10 bases between. Per the germline V gene, CDR1 is PRHDT and CDR2 is FYEKMQ (reference sequence). The CDR3 is made up of 14 amino acids. Complete variable domain (other parts from reference TRBV13 and TRBJ1-1): AAGVIQSPRHLIKEKRETATLKCYPIPRHDTVYWYQQGPGQDPQFLISFYEKMQSDKGSIPDRFSAQQFSDYHSELNMSSLELGDSALYFCASSATGMNTEAFFGQGTRLTVV.

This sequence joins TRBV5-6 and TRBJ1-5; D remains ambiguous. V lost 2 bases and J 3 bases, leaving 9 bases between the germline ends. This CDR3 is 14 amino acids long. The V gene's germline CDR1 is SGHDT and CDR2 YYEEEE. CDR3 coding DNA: TGTGCCAGCAGCTTACTCCGAGACAATCAGCCCCAGCATTTT. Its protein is CASSLLRDNQPQHF.

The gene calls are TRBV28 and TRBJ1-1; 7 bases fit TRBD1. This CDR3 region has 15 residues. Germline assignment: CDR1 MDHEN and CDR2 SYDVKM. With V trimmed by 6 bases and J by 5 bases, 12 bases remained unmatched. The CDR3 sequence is CASRTGQLQGTEAFF. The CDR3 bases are TGTGCCAGCAGAACGGGACAGCTACAAGGGACTGAAGCTTTCTTT.

CDR3 loop: CASSLGLGVGEQFF. The CDR3 nucleotides are TGCGCCAGCAGCTTGGGACTAGGGGTGGGTGAGCAGTTCTTC. The chain uses TRBV5-1 and TRBJ2-1, with D possibly TRBD2 on 6 matching bases. V gave up 0 bases and J gave up 9 bases, with 13 bases separating them. The CDR3 extends over 14 amino acids. Germline CDR1 is SGHRS and CDR2 is YFSETQ.

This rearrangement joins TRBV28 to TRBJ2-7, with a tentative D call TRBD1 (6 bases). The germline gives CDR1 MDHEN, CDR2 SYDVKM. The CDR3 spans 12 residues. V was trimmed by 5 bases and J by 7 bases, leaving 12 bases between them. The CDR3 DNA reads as TGTGCCAGCAGTGAGATCCAGGGGGAGCAGTACTTC. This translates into CASSEIQGEQYF.

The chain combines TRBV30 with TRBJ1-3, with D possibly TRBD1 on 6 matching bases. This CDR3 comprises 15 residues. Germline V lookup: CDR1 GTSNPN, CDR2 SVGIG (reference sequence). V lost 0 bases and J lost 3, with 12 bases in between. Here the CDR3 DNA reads TGTGCCTGGAGTGTACCAGGGGCCTTTGGAAACACCATATATTTT. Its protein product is CAWSVPGAFGNTIYF.